Sequencing of this T cell receptor beta chain was carried out in a study of tissue T cells after allogeneic stem cell transplantation. Time point meaning: mouse harvest day 14 after allogeneic transplant. The graft held 10^6 splenic CD5+ T cells and 10^7 T-cell-depleted bone marrow cells. Tissues came from B6→BALB/c major-mismatch GVHD mice at day 7 or 14. V dropped 6 bases and J dropped 8; count of bases not matched to a gene: 6. Per germline, CDR1 KGHPV and CDR2 FQNQEV (reference sequence). The CDR3 covers 13 residues. The repertoire was sequenced with immunoSEQ multiplex PCR; TCRdb's copy has only in-frame clones and lacks some. This repertoire shows about 7,700 clones, roughly 38% found once; its top ten account for around 6.8%. As to this clone: Mouse germline and gene names are used. The read is 1 residue too short to cover the CDR3 end, so that end is filled in from the germline J gene.

Sequenced material: skin. The V and J genes are TRBV26 and TRBJ1-5; TRBD1 matches at 9 bases. The TCR originated in a female BALB/c mouse given C57BL/6 T cells with graft-versus-host disease after an allogeneic hematopoietic cell transplant. CDR3 DNA, as far as it was read: TGTGCCAGCAGCCGACAGGGGGAGAAAGCTCCGCTT. This gives the protein CASSRQGEKAPL. The complete CDR3 protein is CASSRQGEKAPLF. The variable domain in full, with the rest retrieved from reference TRBV26 and TRBJ1-5, is NSKVIQTPRYLVKGQGQKAKMRCIPEKGHPVVFWYQQNKNNEFKFLINFQNQEVLQQIDMTEKRFSAECPSNSPCSLEIQSSEAGDSALYLCASSRQGEKAPLFGEGTRLSVL.